This note documents a single T cell receptor (beta chain) sequence. V gave up 6 bases and J gave up 6 bases, with 25 bases separating them. From germline, CDR1 is MGHRA and CDR2 YSYEKL. The CDR3 sequence is 17 residues long. Libraries were prepared by immunoSEQ multiplex PCR; TCRdb keeps only in-frame clonotypes and omits some of them. The top ten clones hold approximately 4.5% of a sample with about 31,000 clones, roughly nine tenths of them seen once. These data belong to a study of T cell changes during pregnancy in multiple sclerosis. The clonotype comes from a female donor with multiple sclerosis, enrolled in a pregnancy study. This specimen consisted of CD8+ T cells from peripheral blood mononuclear cells, obtained in the second trimester of pregnancy. J is TRBJ2-3 and V is TRBV4-1; the D gene is possibly TRBD1 (8 bases). The CDR3 loop reads CASSQSLRTGRVDTQYF. CDR3 DNA sequence: TGCGCCAGCAGTCAATCTCTAAGGACAGGGAGGGTCGATACGCAGTATTTT.